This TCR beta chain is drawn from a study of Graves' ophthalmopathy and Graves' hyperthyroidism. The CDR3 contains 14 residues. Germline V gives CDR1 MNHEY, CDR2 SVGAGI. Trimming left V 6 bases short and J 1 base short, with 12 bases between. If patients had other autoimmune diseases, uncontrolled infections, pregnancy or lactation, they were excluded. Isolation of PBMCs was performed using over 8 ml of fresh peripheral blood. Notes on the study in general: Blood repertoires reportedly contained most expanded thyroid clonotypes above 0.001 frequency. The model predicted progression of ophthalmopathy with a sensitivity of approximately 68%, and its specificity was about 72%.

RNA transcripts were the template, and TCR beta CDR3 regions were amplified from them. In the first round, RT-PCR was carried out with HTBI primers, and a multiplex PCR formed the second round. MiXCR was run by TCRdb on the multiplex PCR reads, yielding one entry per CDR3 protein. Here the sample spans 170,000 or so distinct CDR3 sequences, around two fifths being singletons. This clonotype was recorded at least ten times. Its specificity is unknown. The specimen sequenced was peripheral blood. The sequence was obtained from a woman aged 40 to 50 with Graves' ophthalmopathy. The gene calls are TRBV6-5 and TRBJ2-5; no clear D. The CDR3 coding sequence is TGTGCCAGCAGCTATGGGGAAATCCAAGAGACCCAGTACTTC. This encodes CASSYGEIQETQYF.